This T cell receptor beta chain was profiled in a study of response to subunit inactivated influenza vaccine. A note on this clonotype: The antigen is undetermined.

CDR3 length: 14 residues. Germline-derived CDR1 and CDR2 are KGHSH and LQKENI. The V and J ends lost 5 bases and 5 bases, in that order; junction bases with no gene match: 4. The study, taken as a whole, reports: Authors suggested each seasonal flu vaccination may recruit only limited numbers of new T cells.

TCRdb reanalysed the RT-PCR reads using MiXCR and keeps one entry per CDR3 protein. Of roughly 460,000 distinct CDR3 sequences listed, over 9.5% are singletons. The TCR originated in a middle-aged man who received an inactivated influenza vaccine. The chain uses TRBV18 and TRBJ1-5, with 9 positions matching TRBD1. Material: PBMCs from blood, obtained around seven weeks after vaccination. This CDR3 is CASSKDRGHQPQHF. CDR3 nucleotide sequence: TGTGCCAGCTCAAAGGACAGGGGACATCAGCCCCAGCATTTT.